This is a list of T cell receptor beta chains from one sample in a study of CD8 T cells in ankylosing spondylitis. TCRdb reprocessed the 5' RACE reads with MiXCR, giving one entry per CDR3 protein. The sample carries about 240,000 distinct CDR3 sequences, roughly 25% recorded once. The material sequenced was blood, either unsorted or a sorted T cell fraction (not recorded which). Receptors originate from a male donor with ankylosing spondylitis or in good health (not recorded which). The CDR3 runs from the conserved cysteine through the conserved F or W. D genes are given only for firm matches. Only some rows state a clone size, as once, few, many or a class for expanded clones.

>TRBJ2-1|TRBD2|many|TRBV20-1|13
CSAREIPSGKQFF
TGCAGTGCTAGAGAGATCCCAAGCGGGAAGCAGTTCTTC
>TRBJ2-7|NA|few|TRBV20-1|15
CSAPLPGRLRNEQYF
TGCAGTGCTCCTCTACCAGGGCGGCTGAGGAACGAGCAGTACTTC
>TRBJ1-2|NA|many|TRBV29-1|12
CSVEESGAGYTF
TGCAGCGTTGAGGAATCGGGGGCCGGCTACACCTTC
>TRBJ2-3|NA|many|TRBV20-1|11
CSASMSDTQYF
TGCAGCGCTAGCATGTCAGATACGCAGTATTTT
>TRBJ2-1|TRBD2|NA|TRBV7-3|17
CASSFRGTSGGVHEQFF
TGTGCCAGCAGCTTTAGGGGGACTAGCGGGGGGGTCCATGAGCAGTTCTTC
>TRBJ2-2|TRBD1|many|TRBV5-1|15
CASSYRGENTGELFF
TGCGCCAGCAGCTACAGGGGAGAGAACACCGGGGAGCTGTTTTTT
>TRBJ2-2|NA|NA|TRBV20-1|10
CSVLGGELFF
TGCAGTGTCTTGGGCGGGGAGCTGTTTTTT
>TRBJ2-3|NA|many|TRBV11-2|15
CASSLGGYPTDTQYF
TGTGCCAGCAGCTTAGGGGGATATCCCACAGATACGCAGTATTTT
>TRBJ2-3|TRBD1|few|TRBV20-1|13
CSAPDRVTDTQYF
TGCAGTGCTCCGGACAGGGTTACAGATACGCAGTATTTT
>TRBJ2-1|NA|many|TRBV3-1|16
CASSQDGGGKKSEQFF
TGTGCCAGCAGCCAAGATGGGGGAGGTAAGAAGAGTGAGCAGTTCTTC
>TRBJ2-5|NA|many|TRBV10-3|13
CATSLGLQETQYF
TGTGCCACCTCCTTGGGGCTACAAGAGACCCAGTACTTC
>TRBJ2-1|NA|few|TRBV5-6|18
CASSLVRGQGYSYNEQFF
TGTGCCAGCAGCTTGGTGCGGGGCCAGGGCTACTCCTACAATGAGCAGTTCTTC
>TRBJ1-2|NA|many|TRBV29-1|13
CSSQEDGSSGYTF
TGCAGCTCCCAGGAGGACGGCTCGAGCGGCTACACCTTC
>TRBJ1-2|NA|many|TRBV9|14
CASSVTQSNYGYTF
TGTGCCAGCAGCGTAACGCAGAGTAACTATGGCTACACCTTC
>TRBJ1-5|NA|NA|TRBV4-1|15
CASSQREGFGQPQHF
TGCGCCAGCAGCCAGCGGGAGGGCTTCGGTCAGCCCCAGCATTTT
>TRBJ2-7|NA|few|TRBV15|17
CATSRDLGQGPPGEQYF
TGTGCCACCAGCAGAGATCTGGGGCAGGGCCCCCCTGGCGAGCAGTACTTC
>TRBJ1-2|NA|NA|TRBV10-3|14
CAISENLGGYGYTF
TGTGCCATCAGTGAGAATCTAGGGGGCTATGGCTACACCTTC
>TRBJ1-1|TRBD1|NA|TRBV6-1|14
CASRREGAIAEAFF
TGTGCCAGCAGGAGGGAGGGGGCGATCGCTGAAGCTTTCTTT
>TRBJ2-1|NA|NA|TRBV20-1|15
CSARRSGSLRNEQFF
TGCAGTGCTAGAAGGAGCGGGTCCCTTCGGAATGAGCAGTTCTTC
>TRBJ2-6|NA|NA|TRBV6-1|13
CASTESGANVLTF
TGTGCCAGCACTGAGTCTGGGGCCAACGTCCTGACTTTC
>TRBJ2-2|NA|many|TRBV29-1|12
CSVEAGTGELFF
TGCAGCGTTGAAGCAGGCACCGGGGAGCTGTTTTTT
>TRBJ2-6|TRBD1|NA|TRBV5-6|18
CASSLGTGNNIGANVLTF
TGTGCCAGCAGCCTAGGGACAGGAAATAACATTGGGGCCAACGTCCTGACTTTC
>TRBJ2-7|NA|many|TRBV3-1|12
CASSQVGYEQYF
TGTGCCAGCAGCCAAGTAGGGTACGAGCAGTACTTC
>TRBJ1-1|NA|many|TRBV20-1|13
CSARTMWDTEAFF
TGCAGTGCCAGGACGATGTGGGACACTGAAGCTTTCTTT
>TRBJ1-1|NA|many|TRBV29-1|13
CSAERFVNTEAFF
TGCAGCGCCGAGCGCTTTGTGAACACTGAAGCTTTCTTT
>TRBJ2-7|TRBD1|few|TRBV6-1|14
CASRRRTGPYEQYF
TGTGCCAGCAGACGACGGACAGGGCCCTACGAGCAGTACTTC
>TRBJ2-3|TRBD2|many|TRBV3-1|14
CASSFGTRYDTQYF
TGTGCCAGCAGCTTCGGGACTAGATATGATACGCAGTATTTT
>TRBJ1-4|NA|many|TRBV12-3/TRBV12-4|12
CASSLRVGELFF
TGTGCCAGCAGTTTAAGAGTTGGCGAACTGTTTTTT
>TRBJ2-1|NA|many|TRBV29-1|14
CSVGTGIRKNEQFF
TGCAGCGTCGGGACGGGGATCCGTAAGAATGAGCAGTTCTTC
>TRBJ1-1|NA|many|TRBV7-8|14
CASSRGPIGPEAFF
TGTGCCAGCAGTCGTGGGCCTATCGGACCTGAAGCTTTCTTT
>TRBJ1-3|NA|many|TRBV5-6|18
CASSQGISQGRHGNTIYF
TGTGCCAGCAGCCAGGGAATATCACAGGGTCGTCATGGAAACACCATATATTTT
>TRBJ1-1|NA|many|TRBV20-1|12
CSATRGKGEAFF
TGCAGTGCTACCAGGGGCAAGGGGGAAGCTTTCTTT
>TRBJ2-7|NA|few|TRBV20-1|13
CSAPGINSYEQYF
TGCAGTGCCCCCGGGATTAACTCCTACGAGCAGTACTTC
>TRBJ2-1|NA|NA|TRBV15|11
CATSSVNEQFF
TGTGCCACCAGCAGTGTCAATGAGCAGTTCTTC
>TRBJ2-6|NA|NA|TRBV5-8|17
CASSLVSDYSGANVLTF
TGTGCCAGCAGCTTGGTGTCGGATTACTCTGGGGCCAACGTCCTGACTTTC
>TRBJ1-1|NA|NA|TRBV10-3|12
CAIRGRGVEAFF
TGTGCCATCAGGGGAAGGGGCGTTGAAGCTTTCTTT
>TRBJ2-5|NA|NA|TRBV20-1|13
CSARVDYQETQYF
TGCAGTGCTAGAGTTGACTACCAAGAGACCCAGTACTTC
>TRBJ2-3|NA|many|TRBV28|14
CASRTQGFADTQYF
TGTGCCAGCAGAACCCAGGGTTTCGCAGATACGCAGTATTTT
>TRBJ2-7|NA|NA|TRBV20-1|14
CSASTGISSYEQYF
TGCAGTGCTAGTACCGGGATCAGCTCCTACGAGCAGTACTTC
>TRBJ2-3|TRBD2|many|TRBV11-2|15
CASSDWATGGYTQYF
TGTGCCAGCAGCGATTGGGCCACGGGAGGATATACGCAGTATTTT
>TRBJ2-2|TRBD2|NA|TRBV18|18
CASSPRRAGVANTGELFF
TGTGCCAGCTCACCACGACGGGCGGGGGTCGCGAACACCGGGGAGCTGTTTTTT
>TRBJ2-1|NA|NA|TRBV5-1|15
CASREGTEGYNEQFF
TGCGCCAGCAGGGAGGGGACAGAGGGATACAATGAGCAGTTCTTC